Shown below are 5 T cell receptor beta chains from a single sample sequenced in a study of regulatory T cells in long-lasting Graves disease. Sample time point: newly diagnosed GD, antithyroid drugs for less than 3 months. PBMC-derived RNA was used for the TCR library. In building TCR beta libraries, iRepertoire HTBI primers were used together with Arm-PCR of CDR3 regions. MiXCR, run by TCRdb on the multiplex PCR reads, gives a single entry per CDR3 protein. The top ten hold 12% of the sample, which has about 560,000 distinct CDR3 sequences, around 15% seen once. Another study also made use of these data, one on T cells in Graves' hyperthyroidism and ophthalmopathy.

The specimen comprised peripheral blood mononuclear cells (PBMCs), sampled at new diagnosis, from a patient treated with antithyroid drugs. These receptors were collected from a man between 18 and 35 years old with Graves disease.

Worth noting for this clonotype: A far larger clone is a single base away, which makes a read error likely. V gene TRBV4-1 combines with J gene TRBJ2-7; D possibly corresponds to TRBD1 (6 bases). V shed 3 bases and J shed 3 bases, with 9 bases lying between them. This CDR3 is built from 13 residues. Germline CDR1 and CDR2: MGHRA and YSYEKL. Here the CDR3 reads CASSQARGYEQYF. DNA of the CDR3: TGCGCCAGCAGCCAGGCCAGGGGCTACGAGCAGTACTTC.

At least ten counts were recorded for this clonotype. The rearrangement links TRBV7-3 to TRBJ2-1, with D possibly being TRBD2 (5 bases). V lost 3 bases and J 3 bases, leaving 15 bases between the germline ends. The CDR3 runs to 16 residues. Germline-derived CDR1 and CDR2 are SGHTA and FQGTGA. The CDR3 spells CASSLSASRDYNEQFF. The CDR3 bases are TGTGCCAGCAGCTTGTCTGCTAGCAGAGACTACAATGAGCAGTTCTTC.

This clonotype was seen a few times. The V gene is TRBV18, the J gene TRBJ1-5, with TRBD1 as a possible D gene (6 bases). This CDR3 comprises 17 residues. Looked up from germline, CDR1 is KGHSH and CDR2 is LQKENI. V lost 2 bases and J lost 1, with 15 bases in between. Here the CDR3 DNA reads TGTGCCAGCTCACCAGAGGGGGACGTGCCAAGCAATCAGCCCCAGCATTTT. This sequence encodes CASSPEGDVPSNQPQHF.

This sequence joins TRBV18 and TRBJ2-7, with D perhaps matching TRBD2 (5 bases). Germline V gene sequence: CDR1 KGHSH, CDR2 LQKENI. The CDR3 contains 14 residues. Trimming removed 3 bases from V and 3 bases from J, with 12 bases in between. In DNA, the CDR3 is TGTGCCAGCTCACCGGGAGCCTCGAACTACGAGCAGTACTTC. This gives the protein CASSPGASNYEQYF. Filled out from reference TRBV18 and TRBJ2-7, the complete variable domain reads NAGVMQNPRHLVRRRGQEARLRCSPMKGHSHVYWYRQLPEEGLKFMVYLQKENIIDESGMPKERFSAEFPKEGPSILRIQQVVRGDSAAYFCASSPGASNYEQYFGPGTRLTVT.

This chain uses TRBV6-2 or TRBV6-3 with TRBJ1-1; D remains unclear. Germline V gives CDR1 MNHEY, CDR2 SVGEGT. The CDR3 covers 15 residues. The germline V and J ends were trimmed by 3 bases and 2 bases, with 13 bases remaining between them. The CDR3 reads CASSYLKGYNTEAFF. DNA of the CDR3: TGTGCCAGCAGTTATCTGAAGGGATACAACACTGAAGCTTTCTTT.